A selection of T cell receptor beta chains follows, all from one sample in a study of blood T cell repertoires in COVID-19. The repertoire was sequenced with immunoSEQ multiplex PCR; TCRdb's copy has only in-frame clones and lacks some. The data contain some 230,000 clones, roughly 84% of them singletons. Input material: peripheral blood. The receptors stem from a woman in her forties or fifties with acute or convalescent COVID-19. The conserved cysteine and the conserved F or W are not part of the CDR3 here.

V gene: TRBV7-6
J gene: TRBJ2-1
CDR3 protein: ASSLEAGGGYNEQF

V gene: TRBV6-2/TRBV6-3
J gene: TRBJ2-5
CDR3 protein: ASSYSKGVAGEETQY

V gene: TRBV4-1
J gene: TRBJ1-5
CDR3 protein: ASSQEVQRSNQPQH

V gene: TRBV12-3/TRBV12-4
J gene: TRBJ2-3
CDR3 protein: ASSLSVDTQY

V gene: TRBV5-1
J gene: TRBJ2-2
CDR3 protein: ASSLVQGNTGELF

V gene: TRBV7-8
J gene: TRBJ2-1
CDR3 protein: ASSLVGGLYNEQF

V gene: TRBV4-2
J gene: TRBJ1-6
CDR3 protein: ASSQLGGQDYNSPLH

V gene: TRBV19
J gene: TRBJ2-1
CDR3 protein: ASSTPGQNNEQF

V gene: TRBV7-2
J gene: TRBJ2-7
CDR3 protein: ASSQAGEQY

V gene: TRBV16
J gene: TRBJ2-1
CDR3 protein: ASSQYATGGNEQF

V gene: TRBV7-8
J gene: TRBJ2-7
CDR3 protein: ASSITKENEQY

V gene: TRBV5-6
J gene: TRBJ1-2
CDR3 protein: ASSQTRDRVRGYT

V gene: TRBV7-9
J gene: TRBJ2-7
CDR3 protein: ASSFGHSYEQY

V gene: TRBV7-2
J gene: TRBJ2-7
CDR3 protein: ASSLMAGSYEQY

V gene: TRBV27
J gene: TRBJ2-3
CDR3 protein: ASSFTGSTDTQY

V gene: TRBV7-2
J gene: TRBJ2-7
CDR3 protein: ASSFPRNEQY

V gene: TRBV5-5
J gene: TRBJ1-2
CDR3 protein: ASSLVGQGSGYT

V gene: TRBV29-1
J gene: TRBJ2-1
CDR3 protein: SVELVTQF

V gene: TRBV24-1
J gene: TRBJ2-7
CDR3 protein: ATGTGTGSYEQY

V gene: TRBV6-1
J gene: TRBJ2-6
CDR3 protein: ASSGRTTGDGANVLT

V gene: TRBV6-5
J gene: TRBJ2-1
CDR3 protein: ASSPGGNEQF

V gene: TRBV13
J gene: TRBJ2-1
CDR3 protein: ASSSSPGLAGDPIEQF

V gene: TRBV2
J gene: TRBJ2-2
CDR3 protein: ASSAQGAQSGELF

V gene: TRBV10-2
J gene: TRBJ1-5
CDR3 protein: ASTQGINQPQH

V gene: TRBV27
J gene: TRBJ1-2
CDR3 protein: ASHYGGHGYT

V gene: TRBV9
J gene: TRBJ1-2
CDR3 protein: ASSVGTGINYGYT

V gene: TRBV7-2
J gene: TRBJ2-1
CDR3 protein: ASSTGTSGTNEQF

V gene: TRBV28
J gene: TRBJ2-2
CDR3 protein: ASREDITGELF

V gene: TRBV3-1/TRBV3-2
J gene: TRBJ2-5
CDR3 protein: ASSQTGGTQY

V gene: TRBV10-1
J gene: TRBJ2-3
CDR3 protein: ASSDPGLAGVQGDTQY

V gene: TRBV28
J gene: TRBJ1-1
CDR3 protein: VVRGAVATEAF

V gene: TRBV4-2
J gene: TRBJ2-7
CDR3 protein: ASSQDLGTSPFSYEQY

V gene: TRBV18
J gene: TRBJ1-6
CDR3 protein: ASSPGQGNSPLH

V gene: TRBV19
J gene: TRBJ2-5
CDR3 protein: ASSIVGTRTFETQY

V gene: TRBV23-1
J gene: TRBJ1-2
CDR3 protein: ASSHRRDGYT

V gene: TRBV27
J gene: TRBJ2-3
CDR3 protein: ASSSPGLAGGPSTDTQY

V gene: TRBV14
J gene: TRBJ1-1
CDR3 protein: ASSQEARGAEAF

V gene: TRBV6-2/TRBV6-3
J gene: TRBJ1-2
CDR3 protein: ASSDSSYGYT

V gene: TRBV19
J gene: TRBJ1-2
CDR3 protein: ASSPLRGQGYGYT

V gene: TRBV7-2
J gene: TRBJ2-2
CDR3 protein: ASSPGLDTGELF

V gene: TRBV3-1/TRBV3-2
J gene: TRBJ1-1
CDR3 protein: ASSQGRQVEAF

V gene: TRBV7-2
J gene: TRBJ1-1
CDR3 protein: ASSLRGSPTEAF

V gene: TRBV7-9
J gene: TRBJ1-2
CDR3 protein: ASRRGQENYGYT

V gene: TRBV5-4
J gene: TRBJ2-1
CDR3 protein: ASSLTWQEQF

V gene: TRBV7-2
J gene: TRBJ2-1
CDR3 protein: ASSPPDNEQF

V gene: TRBV19
J gene: TRBJ1-2
CDR3 protein: ASSTVHSIRGGYT

V gene: TRBV7-9
J gene: TRBJ1-1
CDR3 protein: ASTNLDPFAF

V gene: TRBV6-5
J gene: TRBJ1-2
CDR3 protein: ASSYSRALWGYT

V gene: TRBV11-3
J gene: TRBJ2-7
CDR3 protein: ASSRRSGQGYEQY

V gene: TRBV13
J gene: TRBJ2-7
CDR3 protein: ASSSSGQGYEQY

V gene: TRBV5-5
J gene: TRBJ2-2
CDR3 protein: ASSLRGMDTGELF

V gene: TRBV11-1
J gene: TRBJ2-3
CDR3 protein: ASSLEAGYSTDTQY

V gene: TRBV10-3
J gene: TRBJ1-5
CDR3 protein: AISDGRVDQH

V gene: TRBV28
J gene: TRBJ2-3
CDR3 protein: ASSEAGGEDTQY

V gene: TRBV12-3/TRBV12-4
J gene: TRBJ1-1
CDR3 protein: ASGRGTRPAF

V gene: TRBV10-2
J gene: TRBJ2-3
CDR3 protein: ASTRDSTDTQY

V gene: TRBV3-1/TRBV3-2
J gene: TRBJ2-7
CDR3 protein: ASSQSGLSYEQY

V gene: TRBV28
J gene: TRBJ1-2
CDR3 protein: ASSRQSNYGYT

V gene: TRBV19
J gene: TRBJ1-4
CDR3 protein: ASSIGGQRNEKLF